This T cell receptor (beta chain) appears in the sequencing data of a study of shared clonotypes between healthy human individuals. The assay was immunoSEQ multiplex PCR, and TCRdb's table has in-frame clones only and misses some. The sample has 2 million to 2.5 million clones; 85% to 95% are singletons. CD8 cells classed as naive were CD45RO-negative and positively selected for CCR7, excluding terminally differentiated effector memory CD45RA+ cells. After removal of 3 bases from V and 4 bases from J, the junction contained 3 bases not matched to a gene. Germline V gene sequence: CDR1 MDHEN, CDR2 SYDVKM. The CDR3 runs to 14 residues.

This TCR was recovered from a man between 18 and 35 years old in good health. Some clones in this sample may be carry-over from other donors' samples. The specimen was naive CD8+ T cells from PBMCs. This chain uses TRBV28 with TRBJ2-1; TRBD1 matches 7 bases. CDR3: CASSFQGVYNEQFF. The CDR3 bases are TGTGCCAGCAGTTTCCAGGGGGTATACAATGAGCAGTTCTTC.